Here is one T cell receptor beta chain with its context. This record comes from a study of molecular identifiers for immune sequencing clone quantification. A single record per CDR3 protein comes from TCRdb applying MiXCR to the PCR reads. The profile shows about 36,000 distinct CDR3 sequences, about 18% of them singletons. Between the trimmed V and J ends, which lost 4 bases and 7 bases, there was a span of 12 bases. The germline V gene encodes CDR1 SGHRS and CDR2 YFSETQ. The CDR3 sequence is 13 residues long. The V and J genes are TRBV5-1 and TRBJ2-1; a weak D match, TRBD2 (5 bases). Material: naive CD8+ T cells from blood, with Jurkat cell RNA spiked in. Sample subset: FACS-sorted CD8+CD4-CCR7+CD45RA+ naive T cells. This receptor was identified in a human donor in good health. Some libraries in this study had Jurkat cell RNA spiked in. For the CDR3, the DNA is TGCGCCAGCAGCCCGCCCTCGGGGAATGAGCAGTTCTTC. Translation gives CASSPPSGNEQFF.